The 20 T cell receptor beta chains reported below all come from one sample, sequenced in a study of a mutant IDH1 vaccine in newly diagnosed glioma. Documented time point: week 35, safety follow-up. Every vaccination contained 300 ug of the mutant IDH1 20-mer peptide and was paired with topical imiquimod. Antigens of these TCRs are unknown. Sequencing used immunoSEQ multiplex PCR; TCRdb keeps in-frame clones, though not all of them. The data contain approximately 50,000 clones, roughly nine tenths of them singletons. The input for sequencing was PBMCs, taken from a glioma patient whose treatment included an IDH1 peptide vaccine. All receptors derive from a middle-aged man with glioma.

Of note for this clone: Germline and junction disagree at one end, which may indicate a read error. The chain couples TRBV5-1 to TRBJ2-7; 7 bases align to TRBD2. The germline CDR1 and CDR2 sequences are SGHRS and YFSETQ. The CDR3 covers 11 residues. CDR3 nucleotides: TGCGCCAGCAGCTTGGGGACTAGTATCGTGTTC. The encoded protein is CASSLGTSIVF.

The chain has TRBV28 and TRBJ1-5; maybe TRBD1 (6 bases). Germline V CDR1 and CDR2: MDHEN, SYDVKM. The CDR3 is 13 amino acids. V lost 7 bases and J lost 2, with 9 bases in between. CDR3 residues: CASTGAGNQPQHF. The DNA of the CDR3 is TGTGCCAGCACGGGGGCTGGCAATCAGCCCCAGCATTTT.

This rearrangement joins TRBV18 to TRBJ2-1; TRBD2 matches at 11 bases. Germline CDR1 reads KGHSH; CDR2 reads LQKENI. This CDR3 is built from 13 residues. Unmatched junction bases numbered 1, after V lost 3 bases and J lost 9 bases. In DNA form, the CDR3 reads TGTGCCAGCTCACCTAGCGGGAGGGCTGAGCAGTTCTTC. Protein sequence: CASSPSGRAEQFF.

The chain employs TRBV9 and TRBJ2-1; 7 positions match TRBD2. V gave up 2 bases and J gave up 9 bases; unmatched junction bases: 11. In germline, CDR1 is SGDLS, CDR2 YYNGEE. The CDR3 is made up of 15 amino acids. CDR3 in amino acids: CASSVSGDYLAEQFF. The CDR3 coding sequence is TGTGCCAGCAGCGTCTCCGGGGACTATCTGGCTGAGCAGTTCTTC.

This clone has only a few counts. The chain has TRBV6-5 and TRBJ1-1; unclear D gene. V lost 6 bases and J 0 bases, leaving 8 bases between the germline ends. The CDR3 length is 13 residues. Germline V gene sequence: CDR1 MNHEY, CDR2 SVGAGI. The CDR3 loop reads CASSPLMNTEAFF. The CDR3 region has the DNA TGTGCCAGCAGCCCTCTCATGAACACTGAAGCTTTCTTT.

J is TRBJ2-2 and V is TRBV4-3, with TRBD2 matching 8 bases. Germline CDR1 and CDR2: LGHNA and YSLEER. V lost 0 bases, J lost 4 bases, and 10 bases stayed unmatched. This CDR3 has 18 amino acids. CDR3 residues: CASSQDPTGGGSTGELFF. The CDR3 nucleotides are TGCGCCAGCAGCCAAGATCCTACGGGCGGGGGGAGCACCGGGGAGCTGTTTTTT.

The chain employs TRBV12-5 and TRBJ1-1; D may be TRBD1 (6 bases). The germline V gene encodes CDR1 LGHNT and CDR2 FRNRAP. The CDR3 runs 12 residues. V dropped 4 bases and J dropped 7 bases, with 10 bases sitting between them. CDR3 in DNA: TGTGCTAGTGGTTCACAGGGCTATGAAGCTTTCTTT. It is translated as CASGSQGYEAFF. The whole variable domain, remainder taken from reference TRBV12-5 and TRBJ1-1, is DARVTQTPRHKVTEMGQEVTMRCQPILGHNTVFWYRQTMMQGLELLAYFRNRAPLDDSGMPKDRFSAEMPDATLATLKIQPSEPRDSAVYFCASGSQGYEAFFGQGTRLTVV.

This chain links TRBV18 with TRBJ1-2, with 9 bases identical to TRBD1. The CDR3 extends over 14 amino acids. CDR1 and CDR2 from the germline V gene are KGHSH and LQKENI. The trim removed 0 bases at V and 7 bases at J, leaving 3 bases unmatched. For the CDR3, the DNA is TGTGCCAGCTCACCACCGGGACAGGGAGGTGGCTACACCTTC. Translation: CASSPPGQGGGYTF. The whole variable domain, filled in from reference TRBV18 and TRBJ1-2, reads NAGVMQNPRHLVRRRGQEARLRCSPMKGHSHVYWYRQLPEEGLKFMVYLQKENIIDESGMPKERFSAEFPKEGPSILRIQQVVRGDSAAYFCASSPPGQGGGYTFGSGTRLTVV.

This CDR3 reads CASSKVLAVYEQYF. CDR3 sequence (DNA): TGTGCCAGCAGCAAAGTTCTAGCGGTCTACGAGCAGTACTTC. This sequence joins TRBV21-1 and TRBJ2-7; the table calls TRBD2, which could not be checked here. TRBV21-1 is an annotated pseudogene. The CDR3 sequence is 14 residues long.

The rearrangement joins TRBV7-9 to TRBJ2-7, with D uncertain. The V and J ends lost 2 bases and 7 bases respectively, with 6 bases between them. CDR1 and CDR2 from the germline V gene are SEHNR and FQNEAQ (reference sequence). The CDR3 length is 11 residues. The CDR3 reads CASSLLREQYF. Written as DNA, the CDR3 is TGTGCCAGCAGCTTATTACGGGAGCAGTACTTC.

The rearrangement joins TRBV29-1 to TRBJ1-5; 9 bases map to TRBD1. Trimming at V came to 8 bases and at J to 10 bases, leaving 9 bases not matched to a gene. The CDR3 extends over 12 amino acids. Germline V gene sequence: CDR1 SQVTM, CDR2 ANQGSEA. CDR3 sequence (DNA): TGCAGCACTGGGACAGGGAGCTATCCCCAGCATTTT. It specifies CSTGTGSYPQHF. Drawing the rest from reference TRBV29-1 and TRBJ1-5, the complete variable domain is SAVISQKPSRDICQRGTSLTIQCQVDSQVTMMFWYRQQPGQSLTLIATANQGSEATYESGFVIDKFPISRPNLTFSTLTVSNMSPEDSSIYLCSTGTGSYPQHFGDGTRLSIL.

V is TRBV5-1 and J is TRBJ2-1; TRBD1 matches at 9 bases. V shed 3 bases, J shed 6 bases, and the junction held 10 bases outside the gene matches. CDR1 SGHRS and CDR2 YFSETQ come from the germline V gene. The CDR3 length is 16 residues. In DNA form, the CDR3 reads TGCGCCAGCAGCTACTACCGGACAGGGGAAGCCAATGAGCAGTTCTTC. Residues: CASSYYRTGEANEQFF. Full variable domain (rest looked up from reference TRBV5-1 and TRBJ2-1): KAGVTQTPRYLIKTRGQQVTLSCSPISGHRSVSWYQQTPGQGLQFLFEYFSETQRNKGNFPGRFSGRQFSNSRSEMNVSTLELGDSALYLCASSYYRTGEANEQFFGPGTRLTVL.

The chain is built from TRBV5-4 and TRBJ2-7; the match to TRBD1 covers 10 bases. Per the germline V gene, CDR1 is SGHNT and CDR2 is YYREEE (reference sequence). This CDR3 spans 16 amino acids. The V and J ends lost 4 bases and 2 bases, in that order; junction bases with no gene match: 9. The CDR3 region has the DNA TGTGCCAGCAGCAAACTGGCCGGGACAGGGGCCTACGAGCAGTACTTC. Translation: CASSKLAGTGAYEQYF. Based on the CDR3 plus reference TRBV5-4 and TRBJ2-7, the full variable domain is ETGVTQSPTHLIKTRGQQVTLRCSSQSGHNTVSWYQQALGQGPQFIFQYYREEENGRGNFPPRFSGLQFPNYSSELNVNALELDDSALYLCASSKLAGTGAYEQYFGPGTRLTVT.

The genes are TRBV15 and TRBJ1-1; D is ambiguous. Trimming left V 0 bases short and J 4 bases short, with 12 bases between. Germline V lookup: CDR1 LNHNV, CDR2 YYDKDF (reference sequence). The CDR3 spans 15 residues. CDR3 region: CATSREISSTTEAFF. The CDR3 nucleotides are TGTGCCACCAGCAGAGAGATTAGCTCTACCACTGAAGCTTTCTTT.

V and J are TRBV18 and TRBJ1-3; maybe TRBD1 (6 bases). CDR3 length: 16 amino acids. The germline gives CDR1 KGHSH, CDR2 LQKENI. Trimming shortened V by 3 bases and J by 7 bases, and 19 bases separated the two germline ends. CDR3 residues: CASSPTGQSVGNTIYF. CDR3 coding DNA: TGTGCCAGCTCACCGACAGGCCAAAGTGTCGGGAACACCATATATTTT.

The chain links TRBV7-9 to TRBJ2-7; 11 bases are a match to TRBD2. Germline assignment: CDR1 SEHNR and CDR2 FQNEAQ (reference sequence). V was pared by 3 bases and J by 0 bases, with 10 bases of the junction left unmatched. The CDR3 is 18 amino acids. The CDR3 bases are TGTGCCAGCAGCTTTTTGACTAGCGGGGACGGGAACTCCTACGAGCAGTACTTC. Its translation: CASSFLTSGDGNSYEQYF.

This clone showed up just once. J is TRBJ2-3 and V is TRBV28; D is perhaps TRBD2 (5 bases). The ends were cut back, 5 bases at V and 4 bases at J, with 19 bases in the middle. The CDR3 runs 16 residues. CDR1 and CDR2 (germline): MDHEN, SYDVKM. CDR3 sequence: CASSRSGAPKADTQYF. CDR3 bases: TGTGCCAGCAGTAGGAGCGGCGCCCCTAAGGCAGATACGCAGTATTTT.

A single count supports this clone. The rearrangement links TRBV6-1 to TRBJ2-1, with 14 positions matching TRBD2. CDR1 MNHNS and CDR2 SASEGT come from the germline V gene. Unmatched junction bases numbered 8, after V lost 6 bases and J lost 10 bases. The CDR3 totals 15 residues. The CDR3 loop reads CASSGGTSGRREQFF. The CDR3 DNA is TGTGCCAGCAGCGGTGGGACTAGCGGGAGAAGGGAGCAGTTCTTC.

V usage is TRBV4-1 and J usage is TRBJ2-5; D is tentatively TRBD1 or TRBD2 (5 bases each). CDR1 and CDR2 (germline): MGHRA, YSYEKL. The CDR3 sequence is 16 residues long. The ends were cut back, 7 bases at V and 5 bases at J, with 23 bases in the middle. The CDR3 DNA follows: TGCGCCAGCACCCCTGGGACGGACGTTCAAGGGGAGACCCAGTACTTC. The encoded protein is CASTPGTDVQGETQYF.

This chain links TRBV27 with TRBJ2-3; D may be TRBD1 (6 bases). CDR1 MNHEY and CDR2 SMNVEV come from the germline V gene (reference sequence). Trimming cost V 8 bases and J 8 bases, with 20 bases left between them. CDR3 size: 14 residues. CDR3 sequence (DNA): TGTGCCAGCGGTCCCGGGACACCAAGCCCTACGCAGTATTTT. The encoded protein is CASGPGTPSPTQYF.